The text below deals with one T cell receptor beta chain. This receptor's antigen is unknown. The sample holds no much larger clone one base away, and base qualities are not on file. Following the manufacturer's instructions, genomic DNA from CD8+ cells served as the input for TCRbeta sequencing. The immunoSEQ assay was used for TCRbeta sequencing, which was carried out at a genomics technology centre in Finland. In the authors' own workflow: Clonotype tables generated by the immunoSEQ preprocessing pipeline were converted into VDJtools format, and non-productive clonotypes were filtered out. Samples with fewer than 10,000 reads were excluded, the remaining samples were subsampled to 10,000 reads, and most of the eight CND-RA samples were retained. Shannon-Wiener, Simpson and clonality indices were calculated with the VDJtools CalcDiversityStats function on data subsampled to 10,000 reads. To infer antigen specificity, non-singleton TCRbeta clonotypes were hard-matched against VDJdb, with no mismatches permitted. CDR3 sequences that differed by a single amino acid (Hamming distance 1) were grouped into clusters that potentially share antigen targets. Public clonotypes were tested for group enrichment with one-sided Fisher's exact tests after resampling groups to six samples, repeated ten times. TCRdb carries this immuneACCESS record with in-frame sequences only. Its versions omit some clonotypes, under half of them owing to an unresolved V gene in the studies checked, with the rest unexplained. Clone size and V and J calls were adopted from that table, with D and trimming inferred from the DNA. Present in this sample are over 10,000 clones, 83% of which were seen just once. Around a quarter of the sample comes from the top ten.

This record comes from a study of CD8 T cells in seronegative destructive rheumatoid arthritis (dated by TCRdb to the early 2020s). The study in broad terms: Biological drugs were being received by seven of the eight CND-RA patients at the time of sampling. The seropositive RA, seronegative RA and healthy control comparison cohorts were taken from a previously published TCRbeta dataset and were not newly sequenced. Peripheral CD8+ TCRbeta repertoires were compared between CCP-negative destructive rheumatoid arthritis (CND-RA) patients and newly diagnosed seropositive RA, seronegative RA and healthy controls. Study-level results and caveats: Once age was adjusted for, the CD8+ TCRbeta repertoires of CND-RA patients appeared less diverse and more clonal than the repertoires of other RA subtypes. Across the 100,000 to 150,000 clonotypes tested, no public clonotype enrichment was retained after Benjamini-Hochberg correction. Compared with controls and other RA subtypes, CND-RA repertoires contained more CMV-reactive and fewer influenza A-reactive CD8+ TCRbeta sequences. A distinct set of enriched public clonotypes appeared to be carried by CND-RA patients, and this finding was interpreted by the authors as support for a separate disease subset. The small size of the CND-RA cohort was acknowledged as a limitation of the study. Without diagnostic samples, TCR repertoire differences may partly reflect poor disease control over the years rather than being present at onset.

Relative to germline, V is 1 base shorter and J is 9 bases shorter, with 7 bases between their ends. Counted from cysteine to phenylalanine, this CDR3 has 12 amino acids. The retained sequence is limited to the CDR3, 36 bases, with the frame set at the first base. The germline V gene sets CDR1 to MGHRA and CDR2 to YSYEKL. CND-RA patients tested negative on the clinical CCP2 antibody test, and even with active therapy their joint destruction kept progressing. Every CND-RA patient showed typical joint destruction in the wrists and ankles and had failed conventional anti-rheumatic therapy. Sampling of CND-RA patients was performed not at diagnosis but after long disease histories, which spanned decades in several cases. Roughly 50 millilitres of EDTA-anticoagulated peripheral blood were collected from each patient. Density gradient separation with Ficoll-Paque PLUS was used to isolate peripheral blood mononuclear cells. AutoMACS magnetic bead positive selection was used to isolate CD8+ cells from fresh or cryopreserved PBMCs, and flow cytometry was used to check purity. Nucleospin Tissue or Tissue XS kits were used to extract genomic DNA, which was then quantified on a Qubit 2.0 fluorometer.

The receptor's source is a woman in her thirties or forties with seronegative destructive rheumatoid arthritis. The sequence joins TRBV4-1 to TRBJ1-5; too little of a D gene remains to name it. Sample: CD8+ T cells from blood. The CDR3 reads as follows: CASSQGAGPQHF. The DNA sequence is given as TGCGCCAGCAGCCAAGGAGCAGGGCCCCAGCATTTT.